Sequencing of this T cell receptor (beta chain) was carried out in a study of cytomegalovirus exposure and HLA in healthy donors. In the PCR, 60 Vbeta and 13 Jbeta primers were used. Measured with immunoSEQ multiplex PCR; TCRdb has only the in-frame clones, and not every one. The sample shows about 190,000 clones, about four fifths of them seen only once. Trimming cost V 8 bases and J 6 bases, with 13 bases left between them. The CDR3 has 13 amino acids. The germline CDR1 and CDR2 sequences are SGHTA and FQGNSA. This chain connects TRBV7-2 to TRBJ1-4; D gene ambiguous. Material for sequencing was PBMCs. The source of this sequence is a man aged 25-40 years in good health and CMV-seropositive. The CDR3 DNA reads TGTGCCAGCGGGCCCGGGGTTTATGAAAAACTGTTTTTT. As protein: CASGPGVYEKLFF.